This TCR beta chain appears in the sequencing data of a study of blood T cell repertoires in COVID-19. Study summary: COVID-19 samples collected from the United States, Italy and Spain covered acute and convalescent phases.

The length of the CDR3 is 17 residues. V lost 1 base to trimming and J lost 4 bases; unmatched junction nucleotides: 12. CDR1 is SGHDT and CDR2 is YYEEEE in the germline V gene. TCRdb's copy holds only in-frame clones and misses some; the assay was immunoSEQ multiplex PCR. This sample has under 60,000 clones, with roughly 85% found just once. The sequence came from a human donor in a cohort sampled during active COVID-19. The gene calls are TRBV5-6 and TRBJ2-3; 7 positions agree with TRBD2. Material for sequencing was peripheral blood. The CDR3 sequence: CASSLRGLGGGSDTQYF. CDR3 nucleotides: TGTGCCAGCAGCTTGCGCGGGTTAGGCGGGGGATCAGATACGCAGTATTTT. Filled out from reference TRBV5-6 and TRBJ2-3, the complete variable domain reads DAGVTQSPTHLIKTRGQQVTLRCSPKSGHDTVSWYQQALGQGPQFIFQYYEEEERQRGNFPDRFSGHQFPNYSSELNVNALLLGDSALYLCASSLRGLGGGSDTQYFGPGTRLTVL.